Below are 2 T cell receptor beta chains sequenced from a single sample in a study of CD4 T cells in relation to SARS-CoV-2 and coronaviruses. Profiled with immunoSEQ multiplex PCR; TCRdb holds only in-frame clones, not every one. The sample shows 30,000 to 45,000 clones, 77% of them seen only once. Their target antigens are unknown. The sequenced material came from memory CD4+ T cells from PBMCs, cultured in vitro. The receptor set was obtained from an adult with COVID-19.

This clone has just a few counts. V gene TRBV12-3 or TRBV12-4 combines with J gene TRBJ2-7; weak D call: TRBD1 (6 bases). V was shortened by 7 bases and J by 6 bases, with 10 bases between the two germline ends. There are 11 residues in the CDR3. The CDR3 region is CASKGQIEQYF. DNA for the CDR3: TGTGCCAGCAAGGGACAAATCGAGCAGTACTTC.

This chain links TRBV4-1 with TRBJ2-7; a possible D gene is TRBD2 (7 bases). Looked up from germline, CDR1 is MGHRA and CDR2 is YSYEKL. The ends were cut back, 1 base at V and 6 bases at J, with 16 bases in the middle. The CDR3 is 15 residues long. Here the CDR3 reads CASSQGARGLGEQYF. The CDR3 region has the DNA TGCGCCAGCAGCCAAGGGGCGCGGGGGCTCGGCGAGCAGTACTTC.